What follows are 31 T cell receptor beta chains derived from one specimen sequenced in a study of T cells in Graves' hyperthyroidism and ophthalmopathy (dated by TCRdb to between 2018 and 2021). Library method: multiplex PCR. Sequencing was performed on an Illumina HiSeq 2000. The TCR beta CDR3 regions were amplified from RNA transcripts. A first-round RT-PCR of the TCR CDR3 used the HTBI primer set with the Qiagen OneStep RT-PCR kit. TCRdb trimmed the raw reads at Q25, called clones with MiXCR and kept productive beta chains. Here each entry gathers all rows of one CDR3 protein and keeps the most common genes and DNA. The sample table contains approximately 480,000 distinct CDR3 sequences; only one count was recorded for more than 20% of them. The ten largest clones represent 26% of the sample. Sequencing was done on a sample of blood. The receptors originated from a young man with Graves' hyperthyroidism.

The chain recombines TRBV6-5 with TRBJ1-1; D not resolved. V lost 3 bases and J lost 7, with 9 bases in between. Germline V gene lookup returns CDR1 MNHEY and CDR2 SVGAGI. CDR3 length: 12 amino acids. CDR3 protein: CASSYGSFEAFF. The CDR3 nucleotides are TGTGCCAGCAGTTATGGGAGCTTTGAAGCTTTCTTT.

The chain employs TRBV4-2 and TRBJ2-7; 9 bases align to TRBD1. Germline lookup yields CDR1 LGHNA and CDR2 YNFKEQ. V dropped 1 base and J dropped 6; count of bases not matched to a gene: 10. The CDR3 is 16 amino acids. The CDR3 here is CASSQGTGQGMAEQYF. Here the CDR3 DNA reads TGTGCCAGCAGCCAAGGGACGGGACAGGGCATGGCCGAGCAGTACTTC.

The CDR3 here is CASSFRGNSNQPQHF. The DNA for the CDR3 is TGTGCCAGCAGTTTTCGGGGAAACAGCAATCAGCCCCAGCATTTT. J is TRBJ1-5 and V is TRBV12-3 or TRBV12-4; D gene uncertain. This CDR3 is 15 amino acids long. The V end lost 3 bases, the J end lost 1 base, and 10 bases lay between the germline ends.

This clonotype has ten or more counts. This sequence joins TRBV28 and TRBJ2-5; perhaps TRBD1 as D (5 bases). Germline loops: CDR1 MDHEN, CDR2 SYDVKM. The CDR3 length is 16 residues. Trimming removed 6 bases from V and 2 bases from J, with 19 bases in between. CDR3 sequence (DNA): TGTGCCAGCAGCCCATCCCTAGACAGTCCTCAAGAGACCCAGTACTTC. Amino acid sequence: CASSPSLDSPQETQYF.

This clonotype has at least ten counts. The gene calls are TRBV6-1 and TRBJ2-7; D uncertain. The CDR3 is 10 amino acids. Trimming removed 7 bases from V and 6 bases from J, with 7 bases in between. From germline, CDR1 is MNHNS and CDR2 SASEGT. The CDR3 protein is CASTSGEQYF. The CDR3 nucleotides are TGTGCCAGCACGAGTGGCGAGCAGTACTTC.

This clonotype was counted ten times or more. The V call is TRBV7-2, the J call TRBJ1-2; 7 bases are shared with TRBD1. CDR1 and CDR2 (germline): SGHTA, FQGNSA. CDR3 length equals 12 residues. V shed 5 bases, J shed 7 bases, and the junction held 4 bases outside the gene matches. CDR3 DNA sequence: TGTGCCAGCAGCCTAGACAGGGTTGGCTACACCTTC. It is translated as CASSLDRVGYTF. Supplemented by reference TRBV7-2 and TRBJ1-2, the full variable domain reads GAGVSQSPSNKVTEKGKDVELRCDPISGHTALYWYRQSLGQGLEFLIYFQGNSAPDKSGLPSDRFSAERTGGSVSTLTIQRTQQEDSAVYLCASSLDRVGYTFGSGTRLTVV.

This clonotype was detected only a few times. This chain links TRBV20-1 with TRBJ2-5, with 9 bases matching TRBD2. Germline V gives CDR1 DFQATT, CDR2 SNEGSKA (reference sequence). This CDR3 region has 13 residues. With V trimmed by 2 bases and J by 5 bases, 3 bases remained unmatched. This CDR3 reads CSARLAGMETQYF. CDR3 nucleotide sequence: TGCAGTGCTAGACTAGCGGGAATGGAGACCCAGTACTTC.

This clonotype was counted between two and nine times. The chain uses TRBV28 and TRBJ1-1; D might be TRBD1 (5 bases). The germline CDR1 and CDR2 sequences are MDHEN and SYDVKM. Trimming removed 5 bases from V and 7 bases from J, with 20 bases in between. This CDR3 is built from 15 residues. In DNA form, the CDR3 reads TGTGCCAGCAGTCCAACCACGGGGTTGAGGGGTGAAGCTTTCTTT. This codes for CASSPTTGLRGEAFF.

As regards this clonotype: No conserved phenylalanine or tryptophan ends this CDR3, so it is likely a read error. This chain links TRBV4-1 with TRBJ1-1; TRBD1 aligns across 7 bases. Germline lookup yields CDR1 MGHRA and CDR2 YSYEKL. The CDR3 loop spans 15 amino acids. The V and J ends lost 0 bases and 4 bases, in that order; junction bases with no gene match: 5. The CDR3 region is CASSQEEGARTEAFS. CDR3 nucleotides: TGCGCCAGCAGCCAAGAAGAGGGGGCGCGCACTGAAGCTTTCTCT.

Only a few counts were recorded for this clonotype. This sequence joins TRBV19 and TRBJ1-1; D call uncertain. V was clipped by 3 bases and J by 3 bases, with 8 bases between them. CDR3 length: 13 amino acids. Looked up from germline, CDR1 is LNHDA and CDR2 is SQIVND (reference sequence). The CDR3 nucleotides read TGTGCCAGTAGTATCCTCGCGGACACTGAAGCTTTCTTT. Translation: CASSILADTEAFF.

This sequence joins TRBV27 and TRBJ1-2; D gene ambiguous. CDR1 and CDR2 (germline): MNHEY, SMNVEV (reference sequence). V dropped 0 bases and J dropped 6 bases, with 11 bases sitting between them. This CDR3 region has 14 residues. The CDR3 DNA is TGTGCCAGCAGTTTATCGTTCGGCCACCATGGCTACACCTTC. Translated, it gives CASSLSFGHHGYTF.

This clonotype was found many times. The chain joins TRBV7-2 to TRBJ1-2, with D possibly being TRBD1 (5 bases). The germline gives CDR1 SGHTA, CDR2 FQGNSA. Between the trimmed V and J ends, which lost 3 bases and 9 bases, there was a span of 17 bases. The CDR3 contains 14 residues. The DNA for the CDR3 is TGTGCCAGCAGCTTCTCAGGCAGGGAGAGGAGCTACACCTTC. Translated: CASSFSGRERSYTF.

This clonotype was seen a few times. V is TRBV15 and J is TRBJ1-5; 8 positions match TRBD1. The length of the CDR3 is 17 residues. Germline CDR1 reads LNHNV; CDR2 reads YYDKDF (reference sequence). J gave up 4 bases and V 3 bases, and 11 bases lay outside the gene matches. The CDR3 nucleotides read TGTGCCACCAGCAGTCGGACAGGGAGGGCCGCTAATCAGCCCCAGCATTTT. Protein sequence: CATSSRTGRAANQPQHF.

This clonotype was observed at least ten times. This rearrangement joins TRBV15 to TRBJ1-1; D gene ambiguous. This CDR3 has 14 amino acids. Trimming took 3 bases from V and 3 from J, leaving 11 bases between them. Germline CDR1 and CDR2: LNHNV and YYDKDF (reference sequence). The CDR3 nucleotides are TGTGCCACCAGCAGGAGGGTTTTGGACACTGAAGCTTTCTTT. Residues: CATSRRVLDTEAFF.

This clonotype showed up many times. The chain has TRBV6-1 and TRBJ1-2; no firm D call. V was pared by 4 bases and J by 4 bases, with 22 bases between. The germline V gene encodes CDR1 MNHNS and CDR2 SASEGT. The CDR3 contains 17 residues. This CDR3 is CASSGPQGGLNLYGYTF. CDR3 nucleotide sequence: TGTGCCAGCAGTGGCCCCCAAGGAGGGCTCAACCTCTATGGCTACACCTTC.

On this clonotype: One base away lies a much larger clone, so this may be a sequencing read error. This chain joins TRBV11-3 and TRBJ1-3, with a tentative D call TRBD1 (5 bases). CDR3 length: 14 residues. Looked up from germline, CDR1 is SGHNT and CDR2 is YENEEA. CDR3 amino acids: CVSNAGTSGNTIYF. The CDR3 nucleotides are TGTGTCAGCAACGCCGGGACCTCTGGAAACACCATATATTTT.

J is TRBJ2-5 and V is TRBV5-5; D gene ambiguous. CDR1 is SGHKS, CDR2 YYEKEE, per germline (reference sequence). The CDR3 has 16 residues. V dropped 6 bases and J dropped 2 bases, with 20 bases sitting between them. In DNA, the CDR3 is TGTGCCAGCACTAATGGGCGGCTTGGAAGTCAAGAGACCCAGTACTTC. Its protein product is CASTNGRLGSQETQYF.

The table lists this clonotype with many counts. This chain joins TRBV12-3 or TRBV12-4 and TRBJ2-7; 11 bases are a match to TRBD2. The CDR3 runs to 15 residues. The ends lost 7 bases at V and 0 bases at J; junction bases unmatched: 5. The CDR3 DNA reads TGTGCCAGCACCCGTAGCGGGGGGGCCTCCTACGAGCAGTACTTC. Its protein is CASTRSGGASYEQYF.

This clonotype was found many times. As DNA, the CDR3 is TGTGCCAGCAGCCGAGGACAGGGGATGGACACTGAAGCTTTCTTT. It encodes CASSRGQGMDTEAFF. The gene calls are TRBV12-3 or TRBV12-4 and TRBJ1-1, with TRBD1 matching 9 bases. The CDR3 extends over 15 amino acids. The ends lost 6 bases at V and 3 bases at J; junction bases unmatched: 8.

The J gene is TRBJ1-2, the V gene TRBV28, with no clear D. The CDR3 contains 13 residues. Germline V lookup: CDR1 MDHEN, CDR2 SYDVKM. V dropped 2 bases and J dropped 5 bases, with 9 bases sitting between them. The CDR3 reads CASSLGRQYGYTF. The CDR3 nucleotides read TGTGCCAGCAGTTTAGGACGGCAGTATGGCTACACCTTC.

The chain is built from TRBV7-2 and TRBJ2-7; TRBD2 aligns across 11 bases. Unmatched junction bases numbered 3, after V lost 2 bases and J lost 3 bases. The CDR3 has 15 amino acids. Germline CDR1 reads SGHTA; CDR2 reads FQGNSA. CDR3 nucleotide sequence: TGTGCCAGCAGCTTAATCGGGACTAGCGGCTACGAGCAGTACTTC. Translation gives CASSLIGTSGYEQYF.

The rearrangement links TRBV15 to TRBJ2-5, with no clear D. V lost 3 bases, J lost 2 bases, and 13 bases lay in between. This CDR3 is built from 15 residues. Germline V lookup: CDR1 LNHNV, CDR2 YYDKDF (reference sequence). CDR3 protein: CATSRMTGRQETQYF. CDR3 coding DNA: TGTGCCACCAGCAGGATGACTGGCAGGCAAGAGACCCAGTACTTC.

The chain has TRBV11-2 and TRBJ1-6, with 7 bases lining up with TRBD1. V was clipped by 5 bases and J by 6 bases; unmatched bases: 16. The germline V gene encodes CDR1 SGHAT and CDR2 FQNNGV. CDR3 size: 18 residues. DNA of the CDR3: TGTGCCAGCAGCCGTCGGGAAGGGGGCCGAACCTCTAATTCACCCCTCCACTTT. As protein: CASSRREGGRTSNSPLHF.

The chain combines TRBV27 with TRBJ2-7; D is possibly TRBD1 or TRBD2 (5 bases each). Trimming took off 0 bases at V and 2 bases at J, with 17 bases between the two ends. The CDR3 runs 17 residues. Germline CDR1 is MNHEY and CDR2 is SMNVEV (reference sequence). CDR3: CASSLSVPSGQTYEQYF. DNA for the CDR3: TGTGCCAGCAGTTTATCCGTCCCGTCGGGGCAAACCTACGAGCAGTACTTC.

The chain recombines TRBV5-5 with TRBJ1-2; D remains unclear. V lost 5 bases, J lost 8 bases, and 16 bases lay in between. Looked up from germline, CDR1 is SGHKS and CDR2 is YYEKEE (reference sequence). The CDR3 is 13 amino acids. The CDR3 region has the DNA TGTGCCAGCAGTACGGGCCCTAGAACGGGCTACACCTTC. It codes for CASSTGPRTGYTF.

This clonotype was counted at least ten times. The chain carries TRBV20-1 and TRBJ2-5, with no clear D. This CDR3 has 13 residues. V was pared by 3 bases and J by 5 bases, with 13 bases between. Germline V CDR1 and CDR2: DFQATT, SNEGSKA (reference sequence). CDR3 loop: CSASYTRDETQYF. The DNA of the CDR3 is TGCAGTGCTAGTTATACTCGTGATGAGACCCAGTACTTC.

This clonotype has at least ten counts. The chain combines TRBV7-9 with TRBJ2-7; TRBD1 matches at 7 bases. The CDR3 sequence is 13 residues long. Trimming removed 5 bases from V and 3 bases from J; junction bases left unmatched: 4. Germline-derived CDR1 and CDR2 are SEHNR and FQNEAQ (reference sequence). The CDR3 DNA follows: TGTGCCAGCAGCAAGGACAGGTTCTACGAGCAGTACTTC. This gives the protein CASSKDRFYEQYF.

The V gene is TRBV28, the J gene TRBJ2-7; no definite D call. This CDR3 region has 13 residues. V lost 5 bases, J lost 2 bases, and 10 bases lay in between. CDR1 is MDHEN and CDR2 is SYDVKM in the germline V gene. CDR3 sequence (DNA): TGTGCCAGCAGTCTACGACATCCCTACGAGCAGTACTTC. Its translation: CASSLRHPYEQYF.

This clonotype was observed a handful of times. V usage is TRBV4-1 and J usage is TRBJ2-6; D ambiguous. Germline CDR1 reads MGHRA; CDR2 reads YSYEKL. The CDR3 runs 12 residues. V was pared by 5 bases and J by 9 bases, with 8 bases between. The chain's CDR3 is CASSGIYNVLTF. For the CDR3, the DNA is TGCGCCAGCAGCGGGATCTACAACGTCCTGACTTTC.

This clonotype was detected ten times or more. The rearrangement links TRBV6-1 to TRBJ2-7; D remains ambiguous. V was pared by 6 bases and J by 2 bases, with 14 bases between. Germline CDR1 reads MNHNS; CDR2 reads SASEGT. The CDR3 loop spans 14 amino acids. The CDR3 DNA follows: TGTGCCAGCAGCGTGGACGGGCTGCCCTACGAGCAGTACTTC. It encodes CASSVDGLPYEQYF.

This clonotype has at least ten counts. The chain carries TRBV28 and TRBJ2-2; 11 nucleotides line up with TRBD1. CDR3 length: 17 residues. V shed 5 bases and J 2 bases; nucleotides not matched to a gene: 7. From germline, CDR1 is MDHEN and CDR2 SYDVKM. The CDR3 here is CASSVGTGGLNTGELFF. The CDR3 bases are TGTGCCAGCAGTGTGGGGACAGGGGGTCTAAACACCGGGGAGCTGTTTTTT. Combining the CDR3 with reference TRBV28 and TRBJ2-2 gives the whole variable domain DVKVTQSSRYLVKRTGEKVFLECVQDMDHENMFWYRQDPGLGLRLIYFSYDVKMKEKGDIPEGYSVSREKKERFSLILESASTNQTSMYLCASSVGTGGLNTGELFFGEGSRLTVL.